Shown below are 8 T cell receptor beta chains from a single sample sequenced in a study of control samples from healthy donors and cancer patients. Measured with immunoSEQ multiplex PCR; TCRdb has only the in-frame clones, and not every one. The repertoire holds about 160,000 clones, around 95% seen once, with 8.5% in the top ten. The sequenced sample was blood. All receptors derive from a woman aged 35 to 49 in good health.

This chain links TRBV27 with TRBJ1-4; D remains unclear. The CDR3 totals 15 residues. Per the germline V gene, CDR1 is MNHEY and CDR2 is SMNVEV (reference sequence). Deletions cut 11 bases from V and 0 bases from J, with 16 bases between. CDR3 DNA: TGTGCCGGCGAGGCCGGGGATCCAACTAATGAAAAACTGTTTTTT. This sequence encodes CAGEAGDPTNEKLFF.

For this clone: One junction end disagrees with the germline gene, perhaps due to a read error. The chain joins TRBV14 to TRBJ2-2; a weak D match, TRBD1 (6 bases). Germline loops: CDR1 SGHDN, CDR2 FVKESK. This CDR3 has 16 residues. CDR3 loop: CASSHRAGENTGELFF. The CDR3, as DNA: TGTGCCAGCAGCCATCGAGCAGGGGAGAACACCGGGGAGTTGTTTTTT.

The chain uses TRBV18 and TRBJ2-7; 8 positions match TRBD1. The CDR3 has 14 amino acids. Germline V gene sequence: CDR1 KGHSH, CDR2 LQKENI. J was trimmed by 9 bases and V by 3 bases; bases with no gene match: 10. The CDR3: CASSPARQGQGQYF. The CDR3 DNA reads as TGTGCCAGCTCACCTGCTCGACAGGGGCAGGGGCAGTACTTC.

The V gene is TRBV10-3, the J gene TRBJ1-5, with a tentative D call TRBD1 (5 bases). The V end was cut by 2 bases, the J end by 4 bases, with 9 bases between. Germline V gives CDR1 ENHRY, CDR2 SYGVKD. There are 14 residues in the CDR3. The CDR3 protein is CAISEGDRNQPQHF. Here the CDR3 DNA reads TGTGCCATCAGTGAGGGGGACCGAAATCAGCCCCAGCATTTT.

The V and J genes are TRBV15 and TRBJ1-2, with D unclear. The CDR3 has 14 residues. Trimming took off 0 bases at V and 4 bases at J, with 9 bases between the two ends. The germline V gene has CDR1 LNHNV and CDR2 YYDKDF (reference sequence). The CDR3 DNA sequence: TGTGCCACCAGCAGAGATCTCGCAGCCTATGGCTACACCTTC. Amino acid sequence: CATSRDLAAYGYTF.

This clone showed up just once. In nucleotides, the CDR3 is TGTGCCAGTAGTATAGCAGTCTATAGCAATCAGCCCCAGCATTTT. Amino acid sequence: CASSIAVYSNQPQHF. The chain has TRBV19 and TRBJ1-5; D remains ambiguous. CDR1 is LNHDA, CDR2 SQIVND, per germline (reference sequence). The CDR3 covers 15 residues. V dropped 1 base and J dropped 0 bases, with 7 bases sitting between them.

This chain uses TRBV7-2 with TRBJ2-3, with TRBD1 matching over 7 bases. V was pared by 1 base and J by 2 bases, with 3 bases of the junction left unmatched. Germline CDR1 and CDR2: SGHTA and FQGNSA. CDR3 length: 15 amino acids. CDR3 sequence: CASSLETGYTDTQYF. In nucleotides, the CDR3 is TGTGCCAGCAGCTTAGAGACAGGGTACACAGATACGCAGTATTTT.

The rearrangement joins TRBV9 to TRBJ1-2; 7 nucleotides agree with TRBD1. The CDR3 covers 12 residues. After removal of 3 bases from V and 8 bases from J, the junction contained 4 bases not matched to a gene. Germline-derived CDR1 and CDR2 are SGDLS and YYNGEE. The CDR3 DNA sequence: TGTGCCAGCAGCGGACAGGGCGAGGGCTACACCTTC. Amino acid sequence: CASSGQGEGYTF.